This T cell receptor (beta chain) was recorded in a study of control samples from healthy donors and cancer patients. The CDR3 spans 17 residues. The germline gives CDR1 SGHAT, CDR2 FQNNGV. Trimming at V came to 1 base and at J to 6 bases, leaving 8 bases not matched to a gene. This table comes from immunoSEQ multiplex PCR, and its TCRdb copy is limited to in-frame clones, with some not included. This sample yields approximately 99,000 clones, of which about 80% are seen a single time; approximately 7% belongs to the top ten. This rearrangement joins TRBV11-2 to TRBJ2-1, with 11 nucleotides matching TRBD2. The sequence was collected from a man aged 18-30 years in good health. Sample: blood. CDR3 DNA: TGTGCCAGCAGCTTAGGGGGCGCTAGCGGGGGGTCCAATGAGCAGTTCTTC. This translates into CASSLGGASGGSNEQFF.